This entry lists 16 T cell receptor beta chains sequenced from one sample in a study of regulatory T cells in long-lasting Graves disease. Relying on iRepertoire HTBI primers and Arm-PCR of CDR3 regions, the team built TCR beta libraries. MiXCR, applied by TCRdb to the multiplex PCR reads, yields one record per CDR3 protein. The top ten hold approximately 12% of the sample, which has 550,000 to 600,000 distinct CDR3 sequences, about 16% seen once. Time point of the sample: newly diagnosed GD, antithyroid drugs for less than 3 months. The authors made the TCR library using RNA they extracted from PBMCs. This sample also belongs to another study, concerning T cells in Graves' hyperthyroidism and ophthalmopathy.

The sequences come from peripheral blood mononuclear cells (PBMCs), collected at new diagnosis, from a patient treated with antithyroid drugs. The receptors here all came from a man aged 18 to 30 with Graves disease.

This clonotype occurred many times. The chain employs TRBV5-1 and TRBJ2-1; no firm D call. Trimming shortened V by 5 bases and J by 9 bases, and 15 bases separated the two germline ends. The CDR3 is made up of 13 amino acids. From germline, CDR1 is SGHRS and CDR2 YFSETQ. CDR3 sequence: CASRRGPVSEQFF. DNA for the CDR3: TGCGCCAGCAGGAGAGGACCAGTCTCTGAGCAGTTCTTC.

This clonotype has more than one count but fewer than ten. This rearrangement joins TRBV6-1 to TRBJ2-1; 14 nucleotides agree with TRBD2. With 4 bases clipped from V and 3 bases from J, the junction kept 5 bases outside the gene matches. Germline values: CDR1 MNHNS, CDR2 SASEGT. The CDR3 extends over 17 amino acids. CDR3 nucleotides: TGTGCCAGCAGTGGACTAGCGGGAGGGCCGGTCTACAATGAGCAGTTCTTC. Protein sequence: CASSGLAGGPVYNEQFF.

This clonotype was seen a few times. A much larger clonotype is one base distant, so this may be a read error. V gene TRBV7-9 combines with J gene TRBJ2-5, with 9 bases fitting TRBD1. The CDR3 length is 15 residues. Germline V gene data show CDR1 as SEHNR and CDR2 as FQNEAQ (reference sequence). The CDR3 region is CASGFRDRDGETQYF. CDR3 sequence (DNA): TGTGCCAGCGGCTTTAGGGACAGGGACGGCGAGACCCAGTACTTC.

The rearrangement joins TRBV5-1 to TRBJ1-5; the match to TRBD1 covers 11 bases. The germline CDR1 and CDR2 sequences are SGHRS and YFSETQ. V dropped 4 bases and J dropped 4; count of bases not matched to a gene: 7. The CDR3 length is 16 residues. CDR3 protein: CASSTGTGGRNQPQHF. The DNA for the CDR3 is TGCGCCAGCAGCACCGGGACAGGGGGAAGGAATCAGCCCCAGCATTTT.

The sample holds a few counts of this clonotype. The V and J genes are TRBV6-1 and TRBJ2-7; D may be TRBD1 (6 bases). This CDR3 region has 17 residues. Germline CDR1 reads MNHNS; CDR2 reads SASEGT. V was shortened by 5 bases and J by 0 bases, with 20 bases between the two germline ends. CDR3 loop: CASSPSPGTPYSYEQYF. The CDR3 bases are TGTGCCAGCAGTCCTTCCCCCGGGACACCCTACTCCTACGAGCAGTACTTC.

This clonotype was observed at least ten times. The CDR3, as DNA: TGTGCCAGCACCTCGTTCAATTCAGGGACGGAGACCCAGTACTTC. It is translated as CASTSFNSGTETQYF. The J gene is TRBJ2-5, the V gene TRBV28; D may be TRBD1 or TRBD2 (5 bases each). The germline CDR1 and CDR2 sequences are MDHEN and SYDVKM. The CDR3 loop spans 15 amino acids. Trimming stripped 7 bases from V and 5 bases from J, with 20 bases between.

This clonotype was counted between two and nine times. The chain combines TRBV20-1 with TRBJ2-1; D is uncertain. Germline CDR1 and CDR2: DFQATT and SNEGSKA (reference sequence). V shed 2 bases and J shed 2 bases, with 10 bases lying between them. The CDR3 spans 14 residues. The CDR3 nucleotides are TGCAGTGCTAGACTGGGCGGCACCTACAATGAGCAGTTCTTC. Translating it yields CSARLGGTYNEQFF.

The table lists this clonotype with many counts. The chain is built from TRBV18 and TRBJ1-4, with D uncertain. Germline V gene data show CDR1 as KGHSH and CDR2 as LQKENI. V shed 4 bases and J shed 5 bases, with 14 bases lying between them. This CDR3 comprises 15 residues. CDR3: CASSRTRQPNEKLFF. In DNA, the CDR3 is TGTGCCAGCTCACGCACTAGACAACCGAATGAAAAACTGTTTTTT. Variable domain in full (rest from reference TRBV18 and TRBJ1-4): NAGVMQNPRHLVRRRGQEARLRCSPMKGHSHVYWYRQLPEEGLKFMVYLQKENIIDESGMPKERFSAEFPKEGPSILRIQQVVRGDSAAYFCASSRTRQPNEKLFFGSGTQLSVL.

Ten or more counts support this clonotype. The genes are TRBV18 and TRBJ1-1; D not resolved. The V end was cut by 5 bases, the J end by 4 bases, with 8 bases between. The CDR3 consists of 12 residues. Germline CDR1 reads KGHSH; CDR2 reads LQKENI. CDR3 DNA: TGTGCCAGCTCAGCAGGTAGCACTGAAGCTTTCTTT. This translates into CASSAGSTEAFF.

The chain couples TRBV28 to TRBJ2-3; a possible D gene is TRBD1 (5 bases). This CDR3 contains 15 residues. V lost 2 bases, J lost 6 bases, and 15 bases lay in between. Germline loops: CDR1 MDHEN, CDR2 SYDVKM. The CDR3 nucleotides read TGTGCCAGCAGTTTACTTACCAGGGTCGGGGATACGCAGTATTTT. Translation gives CASSLLTRVGDTQYF.

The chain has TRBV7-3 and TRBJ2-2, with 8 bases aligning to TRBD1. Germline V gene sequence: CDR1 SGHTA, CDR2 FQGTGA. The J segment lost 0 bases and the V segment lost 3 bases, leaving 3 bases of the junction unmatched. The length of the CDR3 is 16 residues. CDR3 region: CASSFQGAANTGELFF. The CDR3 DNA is TGTGCCAGCAGCTTTCAGGGGGCGGCGAACACCGGGGAGCTGTTTTTT.

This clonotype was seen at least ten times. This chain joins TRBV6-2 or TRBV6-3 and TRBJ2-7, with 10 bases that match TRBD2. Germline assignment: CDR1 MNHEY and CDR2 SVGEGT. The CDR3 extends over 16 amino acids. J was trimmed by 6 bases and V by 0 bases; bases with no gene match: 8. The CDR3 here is CASSYSKASGRLEQYF. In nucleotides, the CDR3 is TGTGCCAGCAGTTACTCGAAGGCTAGCGGGAGACTCGAGCAGTACTTC.

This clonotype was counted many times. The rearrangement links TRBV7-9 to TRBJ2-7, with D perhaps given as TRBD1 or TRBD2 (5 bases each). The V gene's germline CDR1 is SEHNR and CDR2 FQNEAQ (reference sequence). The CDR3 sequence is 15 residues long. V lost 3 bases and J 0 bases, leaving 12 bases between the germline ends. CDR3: CASSFSGTYSYEQYF. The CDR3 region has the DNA TGTGCCAGCAGCTTCTCCGGGACGTACTCCTACGAGCAGTACTTC. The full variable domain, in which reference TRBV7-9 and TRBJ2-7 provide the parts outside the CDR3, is DTGVSQNPRHKITKRGQNVTFRCDPISEHNRLYWYRQTLGQGPEFLTYFQNEAQLEKSRLLSDRFSAERPKGSFSTLEIQRTEQGDSAMYLCASSFSGTYSYEQYFGPGTRLTVT.

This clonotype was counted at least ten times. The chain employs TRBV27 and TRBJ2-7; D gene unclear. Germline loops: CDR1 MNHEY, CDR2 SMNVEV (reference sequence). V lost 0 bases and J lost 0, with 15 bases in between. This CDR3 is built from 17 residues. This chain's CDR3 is CASSLSGRAISSYEQYF. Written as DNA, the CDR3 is TGTGCCAGCAGTTTATCCGGCCGGGCTATTAGCTCCTACGAGCAGTACTTC.

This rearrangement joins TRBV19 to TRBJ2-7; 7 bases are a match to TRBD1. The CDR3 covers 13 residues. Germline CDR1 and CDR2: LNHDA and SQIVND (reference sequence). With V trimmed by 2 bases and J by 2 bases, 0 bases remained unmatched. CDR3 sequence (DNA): TGTGCCAGTAGTATAACAGGGGCCTACGAGCAGTACTTC. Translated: CASSITGAYEQYF.

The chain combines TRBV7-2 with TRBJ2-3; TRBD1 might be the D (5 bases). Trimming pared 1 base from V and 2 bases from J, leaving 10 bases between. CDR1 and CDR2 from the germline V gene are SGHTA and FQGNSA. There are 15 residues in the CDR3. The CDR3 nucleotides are TGTGCCAGCAGCTTAGGGGGCTACACCACAGATACGCAGTATTTT. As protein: CASSLGGYTTDTQYF.